The T cell receptor (beta chain) described here comes from a study of CD8+ T cells in alopecia areata. Study overall: It was roughly 7-11-week-old female C3H/HeJ mice that received skin from approximately 6-12-month-old C3H/HeJ graft donors with spontaneous alopecia.

V was shortened by 5 bases and J by 0 bases, with 7 bases between the two germline ends. CDR3 length: 13 residues. Per the germline V gene, CDR1 is FNHDT and CDR2 is SITEND (reference sequence). In this sample, this clone turned up a few times. Its cognate antigen is unknown. Mouse names are used for the genes. The missing CDR3 end, 4 residues past where the read stops, is filled in from the germline J gene. The same CDR3 can be traced to other DNA sequences in this sample. The authors sorted pooled cutaneous lymph node cells using CD4, CD8alpha, NKG2D, NKG2ACE and other markers. Findings of the study overall: The study found higher clonality in lesional than normal scalp, especially in alopecia totalis/universalis.

cDNA serving as the sequencing template came from extracted, reverse transcribed RNA. Profiling relied on immunoSEQ multiplex PCR, and the TCRdb table lists in-frame clones only, not all of them. This sample comprises 290,000 or so clones, none seen once only. The sequence derives from a C3H/HeJ mouse with alopecia areata. MHC haplotype of the mouse line: H2-k. The specimen sequenced was CD4+ T cells sorted from a lymph node. The V call is TRBV19, the J call TRBJ2-5; D is uncertain. CDR3 DNA (partial): TGTGCCAGCAGAACAGTTAACCAAGAC. Its protein is CASRTVNQD. The full-length CDR3 reads as CASRTVNQDTQYF. The variable domain in full, with the rest retrieved from reference TRBV19 and TRBJ2-5, is GGIITQTPKFLIGQEGQKLTLKCQQNFNHDTMYWYRQDSGKGLRLIYYSITENDLQKGDLSEGYDASREKKSSFSLTVTSAQKNEMAVFLCASRTVNQDTQYFGPGTRLLVL.